This T cell receptor (beta chain) was observed in a study of T-cell reconstitution after alpha-beta-depleted transplantation in children. Unique molecular identifiers tagged the TCRbeta library. TCRdb fed the PCR reads into MiXCR, producing one record per CDR3 protein. Of around 670,000 distinct CDR3 sequences in the sample, around 13% were seen once. Trimming took 0 bases from V and 1 from J, leaving 16 bases between them. The germline V gene encodes CDR1 MGHRA and CDR2 YSYEKL. The CDR3 is 18 amino acids. Study-wide results and limits: Expanded graft clones, several hundred of them, were reportedly the source of alpha-beta T cells about two months after transplant.

This clonotype was seen a few times. What it binds is unknown. This receptor was obtained from a girl aged 2-15 years with congenital amegakaryocytic thrombocytopenia, due to receive a stem cell transplant. The input for sequencing was PBMCs, taken before TCRalphabeta/CD19-depleted stem cell transplant. The chain uses TRBV4-1 and TRBJ2-4; maybe TRBD2 (6 bases). The CDR3 bases are TGCGCCAGCAGCCAAGAATGGGGTGGCGGGACTGCCAAAAACATTCAGTACTTC. It specifies CASSQEWGGGTAKNIQYF.